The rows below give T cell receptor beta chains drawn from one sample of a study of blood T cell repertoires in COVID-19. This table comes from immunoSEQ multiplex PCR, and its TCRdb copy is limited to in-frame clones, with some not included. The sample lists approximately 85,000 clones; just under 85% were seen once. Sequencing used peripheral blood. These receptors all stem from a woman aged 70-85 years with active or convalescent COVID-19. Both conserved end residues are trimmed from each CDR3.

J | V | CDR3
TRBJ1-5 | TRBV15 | ATRGGGAGQPQH
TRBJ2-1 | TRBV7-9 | ASRRAGVETTHLNEQF
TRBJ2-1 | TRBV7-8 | ASSPPPLRGGSMVGFNEQF
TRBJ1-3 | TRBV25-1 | ASSEPIPGKDTIY
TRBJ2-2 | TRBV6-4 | ASSAINTGELF
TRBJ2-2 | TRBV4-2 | ASSQGVTRLYTGELF
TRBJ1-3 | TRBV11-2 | ASSFQGAGSGNTIY
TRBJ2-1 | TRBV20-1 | SASYSGGRSYNEQF
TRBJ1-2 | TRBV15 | ATSRAHANYGYT
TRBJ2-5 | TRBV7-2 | ASSLTTGGGETQY
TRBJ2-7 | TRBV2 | ASSRSDRGTTPYEQY
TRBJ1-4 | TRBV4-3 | ASSQDIVARGEKLF
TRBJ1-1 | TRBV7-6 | ASSLSGGNTEAF
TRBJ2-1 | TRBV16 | ASSLTTPWSSYNEQF
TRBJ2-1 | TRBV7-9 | ASSLISGGGVYNEQF
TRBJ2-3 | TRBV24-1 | ATSTGEVTDTQY
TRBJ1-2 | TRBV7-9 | ASSFSGGRNRVYGYT
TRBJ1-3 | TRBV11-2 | ASSFPHSGNTIY
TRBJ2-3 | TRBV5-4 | ASSLAEGADTQY
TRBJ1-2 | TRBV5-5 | ARSPGVGQGGGYGYT
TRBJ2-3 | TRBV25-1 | ASSGHRVGTDTQY
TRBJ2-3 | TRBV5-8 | ASSQSPLGLAGRTDTQY
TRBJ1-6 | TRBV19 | ASSIPGGASPLH
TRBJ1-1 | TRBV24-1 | ATTGLGGEAF
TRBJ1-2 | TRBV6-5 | ASNRGQGGGYT
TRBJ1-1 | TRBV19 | ATQEGSKDTEAF
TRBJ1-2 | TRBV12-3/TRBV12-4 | ASHKKGAPYT
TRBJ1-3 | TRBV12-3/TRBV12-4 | ASLYRGNTIY
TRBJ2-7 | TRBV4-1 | ASSLLPPDRELSYEQY
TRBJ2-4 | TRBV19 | ASSLLSGQSKLAKNIQY
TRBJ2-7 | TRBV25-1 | ASSESGTGGFYEQY
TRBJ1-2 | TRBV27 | ASSSGQFYGYT
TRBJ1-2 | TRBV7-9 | ASRSGISNYGYT
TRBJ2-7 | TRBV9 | ASSGEGAGALNYEQY
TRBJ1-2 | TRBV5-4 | ASSFGTGGQDGYT
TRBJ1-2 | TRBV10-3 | ATTPGTGSSYT
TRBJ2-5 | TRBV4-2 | ASSHRGEGGQASGQETQY
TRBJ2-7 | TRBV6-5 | ASNSIGTGFYEQY
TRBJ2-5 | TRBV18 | ASSPPNQAGGQY
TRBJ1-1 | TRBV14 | ASSQTALNTEAF
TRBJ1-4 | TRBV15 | AISAGVNEKLF
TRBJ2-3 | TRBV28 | ASSLETSGGGTDTQY
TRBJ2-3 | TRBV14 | ASSQSAGSTDTQY
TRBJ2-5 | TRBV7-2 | ASSARWGRGYQETQY
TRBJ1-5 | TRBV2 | ASSPSSNQPQH
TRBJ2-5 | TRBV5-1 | ASSAGLAGGEETQY
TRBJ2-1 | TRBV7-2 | ASSLAGWGNEQF
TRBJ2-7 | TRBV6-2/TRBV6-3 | ASSGRGALTYEQY
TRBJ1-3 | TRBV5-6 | ASSHLPKLGGNTIY